The 12 T cell receptor beta chains below come from one sample, sequenced in a study of radiotherapy plus CTLA-4 blockade in lung cancer. Data came from immunoSEQ multiplex PCR; TCRdb stores just in-frame clones and leaves some out. The sample holds roughly 53,000 clones, just under 85% seen once. The sequences come from peripheral blood, collected from a patient treated with radiotherapy plus ipilimumab. These receptor sequences come from a human donor with non-small cell lung cancer whose response to radiotherapy plus ipilimumab could not be evaluated.

CDR3 nucleotide sequence: TGTGCCAGCAGCTCGGGGGGGGTACGGGGCTACACCTTC. Translation: CASSSGGVRGYTF. This sequence joins TRBV28 and TRBJ1-2; D is perhaps TRBD1 (5 bases). This CDR3 has 13 residues. V was trimmed by 6 bases and J by 8 bases, leaving 16 bases between them. Germline CDR1 is MDHEN and CDR2 is SYDVKM.

V and J are TRBV5-1 and TRBJ1-1; TRBD1 aligns across 8 bases. Germline V gene lookup returns CDR1 SGHRS and CDR2 YFSETQ. The ends lost 4 bases at V and 4 bases at J; junction bases unmatched: 21. The CDR3 is 19 amino acids. The CDR3 here is CASSNYLRTMRQGPTEAFF. CDR3 nucleotide sequence: TGCGCCAGCAGCAACTACCTAAGGACCATGCGACAGGGGCCCACTGAAGCTTTCTTT.

The CDR3: CASSKDTGEAETQYF. The CDR3 DNA reads as TGTGCCAGCAGCAAGGATACAGGGGAGGCCGAGACCCAGTACTTC. The chain links TRBV5-4 to TRBJ2-5; a possible D gene is TRBD1 (7 bases). V was trimmed by 4 bases and J by 5 bases, leaving 18 bases between them. The CDR3 totals 15 residues. Germline-derived CDR1 and CDR2 are SGHNT and YYREEE (reference sequence). The full variable domain, its missing parts supplied by reference TRBV5-4 and TRBJ2-5, is ETGVTQSPTHLIKTRGQQVTLRCSSQSGHNTVSWYQQALGQGPQFIFQYYREEENGRGNFPPRFSGLQFPNYSSELNVNALELDDSALYLCASSKDTGEAETQYFGPGTRLLVL.

The chain uses TRBV11-3 and TRBJ2-1; 10 nucleotides match TRBD2. This CDR3 is 16 amino acids long. J was trimmed by 8 bases and V by 1 base; bases with no gene match: 8. Germline V gene data show CDR1 as SGHNT and CDR2 as YENEEA. DNA of the CDR3: TGTGCCAGCAGCTTAGCTGGTAGCGGGAGGAGGTATGAGCAGTTCTTC. Its protein is CASSLAGSGRRYEQFF.

This clone appeared a single time. This sequence joins TRBV19 and TRBJ1-2; 7 bases map to TRBD1. In germline, CDR1 is LNHDA, CDR2 SQIVND (reference sequence). This CDR3 region has 16 residues. Trimming at V came to 3 bases and at J to 4 bases, leaving 11 bases not matched to a gene. The CDR3 loop reads CASSMDPGTARYGYTF. CDR3 coding DNA: TGTGCCAGTAGTATGGACCCTGGGACAGCTCGCTATGGCTACACCTTC.

The chain has TRBV4-1 and TRBJ2-1; 8 bases match TRBD2. J was trimmed by 2 bases and V by 6 bases; bases with no gene match: 12. Looked up from germline, CDR1 is MGHRA and CDR2 is YSYEKL. The CDR3 extends over 17 amino acids. The CDR3 DNA sequence: TGCGCCAGCAGTCAACTACCGGGACTAGTGACCTACAATGAGCAGTTCTTC. Protein sequence: CASSQLPGLVTYNEQFF.

The V call is TRBV7-2, the J call TRBJ1-1; TRBD1 aligns across 8 bases. This CDR3 has 15 residues. The germline V gene has CDR1 SGHTA and CDR2 FQGNSA. J lost 2 bases, V lost 5 bases, and 7 bases had no gene match. For the CDR3, the DNA is TGTGCCAGCAGCACCACAGGGGGTATAAACACTGAAGCTTTCTTT. Translated: CASSTTGGINTEAFF.

This clone has just one count. The chain uses TRBV6-5 and TRBJ2-5; TRBD2 is a possible D gene (5 bases). The CDR3 runs 14 residues. Germline V gene sequence: CDR1 MNHEY, CDR2 SVGAGI. V gave up 8 bases and J gave up 5 bases, with 18 bases separating them. CDR3 coding DNA: TGTGCCAGCCGGTCGCAGCGGAGGCGGGAGACCCAGTACTTC. Protein sequence: CASRSQRRRETQYF.

V and J are TRBV2 and TRBJ2-7, with D possibly being TRBD2 (6 bases). The germline CDR1 and CDR2 sequences are SNHLY and FYNNEI. CDR3 length: 12 amino acids. Trimming took off 6 bases at V and 7 bases at J, with 13 bases between the two ends. The CDR3: CASRGDGLEQYF. The CDR3 nucleotides read TGTGCCAGCAGGGGGGACGGACTAGAGCAGTACTTC.

J is TRBJ1-1 and V is TRBV28, with D hard to call. The CDR3 consists of 13 residues. The V end was cut by 6 bases, the J end by 2 bases, with 10 bases between. Germline CDR1 and CDR2: MDHEN and SYDVKM. Here the CDR3 reads CASRPATNTEAFF. In DNA form, the CDR3 reads TGTGCCAGCAGACCGGCGACAAACACTGAAGCTTTCTTT.

The chain combines TRBV2 with TRBJ2-2; 8 nucleotides align to TRBD1. The V and J ends lost 6 bases and 0 bases, in that order; junction bases with no gene match: 3. The CDR3 extends over 15 amino acids. CDR1 is SNHLY and CDR2 is FYNNEI in the germline V gene. Here the CDR3 reads CASREQGANTGELFF. The CDR3 DNA is TGTGCCAGCAGGGAACAGGGGGCGAACACCGGGGAGCTGTTTTTT.

The chain recombines TRBV6-1 with TRBJ2-7; D is undetermined. Germline V CDR1 and CDR2: MNHNS, SASEGT. V lost 10 bases and J lost 6, with 13 bases in between. The CDR3 loop spans 11 amino acids. The DNA of the CDR3 is TGTGCCATCCGGAGCTGGCTCGAGCAGTACTTC. As protein: CAIRSWLEQYF.